The entry below gives a single T cell receptor (beta chain) sequence along with its context. The antigen is undetermined. The data were taken from a study of blood T cells in healthy people across ages. Then a second PCR, running roughly 7 to 11 cycles, was carried out with a sample-barcoded 5' primer and a J-beta primer mix. TCRdb used MiXCR to reprocess the 5' RACE reads, holding one entry per CDR3 protein. The repertoire holds about 640,000 distinct CDR3 sequences, with under 70% as singletons. Study-wide results and caveats: The long-lived group displayed more naive CD4+ cells, plus higher diversity, than the aged donors did.

CDR3 length: 15 residues. Germline V gives CDR1 DFQATT, CDR2 SNEGSKA (reference sequence). The V segment lost 0 bases and the J segment 2 bases; nucleotides outside the gene matches: 6. The specimen was blood. The receptor was isolated from a man aged 55-75 years in good health. This chain links TRBV20-1 with TRBJ2-7; 8 bases align to TRBD2. This CDR3 reads CSARDPRGGTYEQYF. The DNA of the CDR3 is TGCAGTGCTAGAGATCCCCGGGGGGGAACCTACGAGCAGTACTTC.